The 14 T cell receptor beta chains below all came from one sample that was sequenced in a study of blood T cell repertoires in COVID-19. Profiled with immunoSEQ multiplex PCR; TCRdb holds only in-frame clones, not every one. The table lists 130,000 to 150,000 clones, about 80% of them singletons. Material for sequencing was peripheral blood. The receptors shown here come from a human donor in a cohort sampled during active COVID-19.

This clone was seen just once. The rearrangement uses TRBV14 and TRBJ2-2; D not certain. There are 12 residues in the CDR3. With 3 bases removed from V and 6 bases from J, the gap between germline ends came to 5 bases. Germline V gene sequence: CDR1 SGHDN, CDR2 FVKESK. This CDR3 reads CASSHLSGELFF. The CDR3 nucleotides read TGTGCCAGCAGCCATCTGTCCGGGGAGCTGTTTTTT.

This sequence joins TRBV13 and TRBJ2-3, with a possible D match to TRBD2 (5 bases). The length of the CDR3 is 15 residues. Germline loops: CDR1 PRHDT, CDR2 FYEKMQ (reference sequence). V lost 5 bases and J lost 2, with 14 bases in between. CDR3 protein: CASSRRTGLTDTQYF. CDR3 coding DNA: TGTGCCAGCAGCAGACGGACTGGCCTCACAGATACGCAGTATTTT.

The CDR3 DNA sequence: TGTGCCAGCAGCTGGAGCACCGGGGAGCTGTTTTTT. It encodes CASSWSTGELFF. This rearrangement joins TRBV5-6 to TRBJ2-2; D is ambiguous. CDR1 SGHDT and CDR2 YYEEEE come from the germline V gene. Trimming cost V 3 bases and J 4 bases, with 4 bases left between them. The CDR3 covers 12 residues.

J is TRBJ1-5 and V is TRBV4-1, with TRBD1 identical over 7 bases. This CDR3 region has 16 residues. After removal of 0 bases from V and 5 bases from J, the junction contained 7 bases not matched to a gene. Looked up from germline, CDR1 is MGHRA and CDR2 is YSYEKL. CDR3 in DNA: TGCGCCAGCAGCCAAGACCGTGACAGGGCATATCAGCCCCAGCATTTT. This gives the protein CASSQDRDRAYQPQHF.

The chain joins TRBV5-1 to TRBJ2-5, with TRBD2 matching 7 bases. From germline, CDR1 is SGHRS and CDR2 YFSETQ. The CDR3 length is 16 residues. V was clipped by 7 bases and J by 2 bases; unmatched bases: 14. CDR3 sequence reads: CASYPTKAGGQETQYF. CDR3 in DNA: TGCGCCAGCTACCCAACCAAAGCCGGGGGGCAAGAGACCCAGTACTTC.

J is TRBJ2-1 and V is TRBV7-9; 12 positions agree with TRBD1. This CDR3 spans 15 amino acids. Germline CDR1 and CDR2: SEHNR and FQNEAQ (reference sequence). Trimming took 0 bases from V and 9 from J; bases not matched to a gene: 3. The CDR3: CASSLAGTGGTEQFF. In nucleotides, the CDR3 is TGTGCCAGCAGCTTAGCGGGGACAGGGGGCACTGAGCAGTTCTTC.

Concerning this clone itself: The identical CDR3 is also encoded by other nucleotide sequences in the sample. This chain joins TRBV5-6 and TRBJ1-1, with D uncertain. Germline V gives CDR1 SGHDT, CDR2 YYEEEE. This CDR3 contains 14 residues. V lost 0 bases, J lost 0 bases, and 6 bases lay in between. In nucleotides, the CDR3 is TGTGCCAGCAGCTTGGGTGGCTTGAACACTGAAGCTTTCTTT. Its translation: CASSLGGLNTEAFF.

V and J are TRBV15 and TRBJ1-1; possible D gene TRBD1, 6 bases. Trimming removed 0 bases at V and 4 bases at J, with 15 bases between. The CDR3 has 16 amino acids. CDR1 and CDR2 from the germline V gene are LNHNV and YYDKDF (reference sequence). This chain's CDR3 is CATSREPTGLGTEAFF. For the CDR3, the DNA is TGTGCCACCAGCAGAGAGCCCACAGGGCTCGGCACTGAAGCTTTCTTT. The complete variable domain, with remaining parts taken from reference TRBV15 and TRBJ1-1, reads DAMVIQNPRYQVTQFGKPVTLSCSQTLNHNVMYWYQQKSSQAPKLLFHYYDKDFNNEADTPDNFQSRRPNTSFCFLDIRSPGLGDTAMYLCATSREPTGLGTEAFFGQGTRLTVV.

This chain links TRBV7-8 with TRBJ1-1; 10 bases fit TRBD1. V lost 5 bases and J lost 8; bases outside the gene matches: 5. The length of the CDR3 is 13 residues. Germline V gives CDR1 SGHVS, CDR2 FQNEAQ. DNA of the CDR3: TGTGCCAGCAGCCGGACAGGGGGGTTGGAAGCTTTCTTT. Amino acids: CASSRTGGLEAFF.

The V and J genes are TRBV4-1 and TRBJ2-1; D is unresolved. Germline-derived CDR1 and CDR2 are MGHRA and YSYEKL. The CDR3 has 15 residues. Trimming left V 1 base short and J 3 bases short, with 10 bases between. The chain's CDR3 is CASSQVMSSYNEQFF. CDR3 DNA: TGCGCCAGCAGCCAAGTTATGTCCAGCTACAATGAGCAGTTCTTC.

V usage is TRBV7-3 and J usage is TRBJ2-2, with D possibly being TRBD1 (6 bases). Germline V gene lookup returns CDR1 SGHTA and CDR2 FQGTGA. Trimming stripped 2 bases from V and 2 bases from J, with 12 bases between. The CDR3 sequence is 16 residues long. Here the CDR3 DNA reads TGTGCCAGCAGCTTATATGTGGGACAAAACACCGGGGAGCTGTTTTTT. Translating gives CASSLYVGQNTGELFF.

V usage is TRBV4-1 and J usage is TRBJ2-3, with 11 bases lining up with TRBD2. V was clipped by 0 bases and J by 5 bases; unmatched bases: 13. CDR3 length: 19 residues. Germline lookup yields CDR1 MGHRA and CDR2 YSYEKL. This chain's CDR3 is CASSQDTASGGFGGDTQYF. CDR3 bases: TGCGCCAGCAGCCAAGACACGGCTAGCGGGGGGTTCGGGGGAGATACGCAGTATTTT.

The chain is built from TRBV20-1 and TRBJ1-1; D is ambiguous. The V gene's germline CDR1 is DFQATT and CDR2 SNEGSKA (reference sequence). The CDR3 covers 11 residues. The V gene lost 1 base and the J gene lost 4 bases, with 4 bases spanning the gap. The DNA of the CDR3 is TGCAGTGCTAGAGGCGGCACTGAAGCTTTCTTT. Its translation: CSARGGTEAFF.

The J gene is TRBJ2-2, the V gene TRBV19; TRBD2 aligns across 12 bases. After removal of 3 bases from V and 4 bases from J, the junction contained 9 bases not matched to a gene. Per the germline V gene, CDR1 is LNHDA and CDR2 is SQIVND (reference sequence). CDR3 length equals 18 residues. CDR3 region: CASSIPPSGGAGTGELFF. The CDR3 DNA reads TGTGCCAGTAGTATCCCTCCTAGCGGGGGGGCGGGCACCGGGGAGCTGTTTTTT.